This T cell receptor beta chain originates from a study of T cells in localized non-small cell lung cancer. Study results and limitations: Sequencing involved a lone tumor region, leaving heterogeneity possible. An association was observed between higher blood T cell density and longer overall survival.

Method: immunoSEQ multiplex PCR; TCRdb's copy keeps in-frame clones and lacks some. The sample carries 7,000 or so clones, around 50% recorded once. In this sample, this clone turned up once. The antigen remains undetermined. With V trimmed by 7 bases and J by 0 bases, 9 bases remained unmatched. The CDR3 sequence is 15 residues long. Germline V gene lookup returns CDR1 SQVTM and CDR2 ANQGSEA. This sample comprised lymph node tissue, obtained before any cancer treatment. This TCR came from a female donor of 60 years or more with stage I lung adenocarcinoma. The V call is TRBV29-1, the J call TRBJ2-3; 8 nucleotides line up with TRBD2. Here the CDR3 DNA reads TGCAGCGGCCGCGGGGGGAGGCTAAGCACAGATACGCAGTATTTT. This sequence encodes CSGRGGRLSTDTQYF.